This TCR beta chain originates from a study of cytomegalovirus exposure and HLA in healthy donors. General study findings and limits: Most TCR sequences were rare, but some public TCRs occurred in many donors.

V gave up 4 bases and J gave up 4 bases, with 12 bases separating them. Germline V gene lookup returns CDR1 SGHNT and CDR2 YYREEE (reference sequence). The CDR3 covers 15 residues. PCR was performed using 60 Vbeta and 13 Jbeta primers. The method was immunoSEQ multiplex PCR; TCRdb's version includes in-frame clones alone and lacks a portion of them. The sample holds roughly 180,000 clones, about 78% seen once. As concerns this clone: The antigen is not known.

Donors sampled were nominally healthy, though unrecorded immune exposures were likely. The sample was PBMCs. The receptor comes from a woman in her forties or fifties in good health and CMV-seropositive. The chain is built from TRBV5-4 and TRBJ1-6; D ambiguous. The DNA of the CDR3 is TGTGCCAGCAGCCTTGCGGGTCGGTATAATTCACCCCTCCACTTT. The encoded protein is CASSLAGRYNSPLHF.